The clone carrying this T cell receptor (beta chain) was seen only a few times. This entry comes from a study of T-cell reconstitution after alpha-beta-depleted transplantation in children. For TCRbeta, the library was prepared with unique molecular identifiers. Each CDR3 protein is one row after TCRdb ran MiXCR on the PCR reads. The sample holds just under 550,000 distinct CDR3 sequences, around 17% seen once. The CDR3 consists of 13 residues. Germline CDR1 and CDR2: MNHEY and SMNVEV (reference sequence). Trimming removed 4 bases at V and 2 bases at J, with 9 bases between. The sample was PBMCs from the stem cell graft donor, taken from the stem cell graft. The chain joins TRBV27 to TRBJ2-7; D perhaps matches TRBD2 (7 bases). This clonotype originated in a human donor who donated a stem cell graft to a child with acute lymphoblastic leukemia. CDR3 sequence: CASSWGGAYEQYF. The CDR3, as DNA: TGTGCCAGCAGTTGGGGGGGCGCCTACGAGCAGTACTTC.